This T cell receptor beta chain was observed in a study of cytomegalovirus exposure and HLA in healthy donors. With regard to this clone: Its cognate antigen is unknown.

Points from the study as a whole: It was 160 or so TCR beta chains that were listed as cytomegalovirus-associated. Earlier analysis found most TCR beta V segments productive about 87% or about 30% of the time.

The PCR contained 60 Vbeta and 13 Jbeta primers. The repertoire was sequenced with immunoSEQ multiplex PCR; TCRdb's copy has only in-frame clones and lacks some. Among 100,000 or so clones listed, about 80% were seen once. Germline values: CDR1 PRHDT, CDR2 FYEKMQ (reference sequence). The CDR3 length is 16 residues. Unmatched junction bases numbered 8, after V lost 6 bases and J lost 1 base. Donors were nominally healthy when sampled, though unrecorded immune exposures were likely. Sequenced material: PBMCs. The J gene is TRBJ2-3, the V gene TRBV13, with 9 bases identical to TRBD2. The receptor was derived from a woman between 40 and 50 years old in good health and CMV-seropositive. Here the CDR3 reads CASSLRAGGGTDTQYF. In DNA form, the CDR3 reads TGTGCCAGCAGTCTCAGAGCGGGGGGAGGCACAGATACGCAGTATTTT.